These T cell receptor beta chains were read from a single sample in a study of blood T cell repertoires in COVID-19. Sequenced by immunoSEQ multiplex PCR; TCRdb stores in-frame clones only, minus some. The sample gives a few hundred thousand clones, roughly 84% of which show up once; more than 1.2% is in the top ten. The source material was peripheral blood. The receptors come from a woman in her thirties or forties who had recovered from COVID-19. The CDR3 runs from the conserved cysteine through the conserved F or W. A D gene is named only where the DNA matches it firmly. Part of the rows lack a size; the others show once, few, many or a class for expanded clones.

cdr3_nt cdr3_aa j_call v_call clone_size d_call
TGTGCCAGCAGCGTAGCTGGAACTAGCGGGGGGGCAGGAAATGAGCAGTTCTTC CASSVAGTSGGAGNEQFF TRBJ2-1 TRBV9 . TRBD2
TGTGCCAGCAGTTATATGGCCCCCGGGACAGGGATCCAAGAGACCCAGTACTTC CASSYMAPGTGIQETQYF TRBJ2-5 TRBV27 . TRBD1
TGTGCCAGTAGTTCATCGGGACTAGCGGAATACGAGCAGTACTTC CASSSSGLAEYEQYF TRBJ2-7 TRBV19 once TRBD2
TGTGCCTGGAGTGCACAGGGGCTAAGATCTGGAAACACCATATATTTT CAWSAQGLRSGNTIYF TRBJ1-3 TRBV30 . TRBD1
TGTGCCAGCAGTTTCGGGACTCCAATACGTCCAGATACGCAGTATTTT CASSFGTPIRPDTQYF TRBJ2-3 TRBV28 . .
TGTGCCAGCAGCTTAGTATGGGACTCCCTGGGAGAGACCCAGTACTTC CASSLVWDSLGETQYF TRBJ2-5 TRBV11-3 . .
TGTGCCAGCAGTTATGAAGGACAGGACCTCTCCTACGAGCAGTACTTC CASSYEGQDLSYEQYF TRBJ2-7 TRBV6-5 . TRBD1
TGTGCCAGTAGTATAGACGCCCCGGACTCTACCTACAATGAGCAGTTCTTC CASSIDAPDSTYNEQFF TRBJ2-1 TRBV19 . .
TGTGCCAGCAGCGTCGACAGGGTCGGGGAGCTGTTTTTT CASSVDRVGELFF TRBJ2-2 TRBV7-2 . TRBD1
TGTGCCATCAGTGAGTGGATCACGGGAGGAAGGTCTAGCACAGATACGCAGTATTTT CAISEWITGGRSSTDTQYF TRBJ2-3 TRBV10-3 . TRBD2
TGCAGCGTACCGACAGGCGGAGAGACCCAGTACTTC CSVPTGGETQYF TRBJ2-5 TRBV29-1 . .
TGCGCCAGCAGCAAAACCACAGGGTGGTTAACCTACGAGCAGTACTTC CASSKTTGWLTYEQYF TRBJ2-7 TRBV5-1 . .
TGTGCCAGCAGTTTCAAACAGGGGTATGGCTACACCTTC CASSFKQGYGYTF TRBJ1-2 TRBV27 . TRBD1
TGTGCCAGCAGCCGAACTCAACAGGGGACCGGCAAGCAGTACTTC CASSRTQQGTGKQYF TRBJ2-7 TRBV2 . TRBD1
TGTGCCAGTAGTATGTGGGGGAGGGGAATCAATCAGCCCCAGCATTTT CASSMWGRGINQPQHF TRBJ1-5 TRBV19 . .
TGCGCCAGCAGCCAAGATCCTGAGGGCAGGGGTGGCTACACCTTC CASSQDPEGRGGYTF TRBJ1-2 TRBV4-3 once .
TGCAGCTTTAACAGGGGAACAGACTACGAGCAGTACTTC CSFNRGTDYEQYF TRBJ2-7 TRBV29-1 many TRBD1
TGTGCCAGCAGTTACGACAGGGCCAAAACTGAAGCTTTCTTT CASSYDRAKTEAFF TRBJ1-1 TRBV11-1 . TRBD1
TGTGCCAGCAGCTTCGACAGGGGGCGACTCAATGAGCAGTTCTTC CASSFDRGRLNEQFF TRBJ2-1 TRBV11-1 . TRBD1
TGTGCCAGCAGCCAAGGAGTTGGGACAGGGATAAACTATGGCTACACCTTC CASSQGVGTGINYGYTF TRBJ1-2 TRBV14 . TRBD1